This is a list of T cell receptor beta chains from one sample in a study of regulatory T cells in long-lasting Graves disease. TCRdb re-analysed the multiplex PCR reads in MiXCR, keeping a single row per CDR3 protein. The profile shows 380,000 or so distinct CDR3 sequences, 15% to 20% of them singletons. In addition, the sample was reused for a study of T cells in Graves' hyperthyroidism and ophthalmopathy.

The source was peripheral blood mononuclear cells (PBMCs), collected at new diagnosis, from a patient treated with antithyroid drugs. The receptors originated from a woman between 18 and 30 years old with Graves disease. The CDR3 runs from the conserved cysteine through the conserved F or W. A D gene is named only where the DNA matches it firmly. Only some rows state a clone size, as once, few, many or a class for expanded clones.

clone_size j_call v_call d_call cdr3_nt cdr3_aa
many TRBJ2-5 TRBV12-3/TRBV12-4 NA TGTGCCAGCAGTTTAGCGCTGGGAGGTGAGACCCAGTACTTC CASSLALGGETQYF
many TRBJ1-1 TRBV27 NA TGTGCCAGCAGTCCCATGGGTCGGGGAACTTTCTTT CASSPMGRGTFF
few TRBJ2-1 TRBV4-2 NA TGTGCCAGCAGCCCCCGACCCGACCAGAAATCGTACAATGAGCAGTTCTTC CASSPRPDQKSYNEQFF
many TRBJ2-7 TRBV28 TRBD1 TGTGCCAGCAGACCACAGGGGCGGTCCTACGAGCAGTACTTC CASRPQGRSYEQYF
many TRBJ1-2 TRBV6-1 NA TGTGCCAGCAGTGGACAAGGTTATGGCTACACCTTC CASSGQGYGYTF
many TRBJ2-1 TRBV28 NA TGTGCCAGCAGTTTAAGCGCGTCTCGGGGGAAAGAGCAGTTCTTC CASSLSASRGKEQFF
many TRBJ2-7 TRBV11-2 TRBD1 TGTGCCAGCAGCGAGTGGCGAGTATGGGGGGACAGGGACGACGAGCAGTACTTC CASSEWRVWGDRDDEQYF
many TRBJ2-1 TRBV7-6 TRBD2 TGTGCCAGCAGCCTCCCACTAGCGGGAGGCCCCGATGAGCAGTTCTTC CASSLPLAGGPDEQFF
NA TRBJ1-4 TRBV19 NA TGTGCCAGTAGTATATTGGCAGGGTCTGAAAAACTGTTTTTT CASSILAGSEKLFF
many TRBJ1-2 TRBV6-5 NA TGTGCCAGCAGTTCTACAGGGTCGGACGGCTACACCTTC CASSSTGSDGYTF
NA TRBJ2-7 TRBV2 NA TGTGCCAGCAGGGGAGAGGGGAGAGGGTCCTACGAGCAGTACTTC CASRGEGRGSYEQYF
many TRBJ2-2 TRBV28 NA TGTGCCAGCAGTGGCCGGGAGCTGTTTTTT CASSGRELFF
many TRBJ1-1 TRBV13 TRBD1 TGTGCCAGCAGCTTACTAGGGGGCGCGGAGACTGAAGCTTTCTTT CASSLLGGAETEAFF
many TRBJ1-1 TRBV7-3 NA TGTGCCAGCAGCCCTATGGGGGGGGAGGAAGCTTTCTTT CASSPMGGEEAFF
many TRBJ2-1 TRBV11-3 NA TGTGCCAGCAGCTTAGGGGCAGGGGATAGGTCCTACAATGAGCAGTTCTTC CASSLGAGDRSYNEQFF
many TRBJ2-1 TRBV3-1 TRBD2 TGTGCCAGCAGCTTCGATGTAGGGACTAGCGGGGACCTTTCCTACAATGAGCAGTTCTTC CASSFDVGTSGDLSYNEQFF
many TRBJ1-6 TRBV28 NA TGTGCCGCCACCCGGGTCCGAAACTATAATTCACCCCTCCACTTT CAATRVRNYNSPLHF
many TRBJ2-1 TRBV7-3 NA TGTGCCAGCAGCTTAGAGGGGACCTCCTACAATGAGCAGTTCTTC CASSLEGTSYNEQFF
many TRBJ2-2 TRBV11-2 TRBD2 TGTGCCAGCAGCTCCATGGGACTACAGAACACCGGGGAGCTGTTTTTT CASSSMGLQNTGELFF
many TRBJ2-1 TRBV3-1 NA TGTGCCAGCAGCCTCGAGCGGGTGTCCTACAATGAGCAGTTCTTC CASSLERVSYNEQFF
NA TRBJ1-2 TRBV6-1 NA TGTGCCAGCAGTCTGACCATCAACCCCGGCTATGGCTACACCTTC CASSLTINPGYGYTF
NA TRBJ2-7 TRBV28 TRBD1 TGTGCAAGCAGTCTCGAGGGACCGGTACAGGGGGAAACCTACGAGCAGTACTTC CASSLEGPVQGETYEQYF
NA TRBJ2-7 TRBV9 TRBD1 TGTGCCAGCAGCGCCGAGACAGGGGTAGAGCAGTACTTC CASSAETGVEQYF
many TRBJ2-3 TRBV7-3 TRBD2 TGTGCCAGCAGCCTAGGCTCTAGCGGGGGTATTCCTAGCACAGATACGCAGTATTTT CASSLGSSGGIPSTDTQYF
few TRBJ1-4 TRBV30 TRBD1 TGTGCCTGGGGACAGGCTGGGGAAAAACTGTTTTTT CAWGQAGEKLFF
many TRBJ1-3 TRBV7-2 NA TGTGCCAGCAGGGCCTTGGGCCCGCTTAGGGGAAACACCATATATTTT CASRALGPLRGNTIYF
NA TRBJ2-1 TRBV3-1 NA TGTGCCAGCAGCCAAGGACTGGGGGCGCGGGGCAATGAGCAGTTCTTC CASSQGLGARGNEQFF
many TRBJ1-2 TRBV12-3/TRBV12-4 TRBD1 TGTGCCAGCAGACCCGACAGGGGGAATGGCTACACCTTC CASRPDRGNGYTF
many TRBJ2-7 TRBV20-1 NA TGCAGTGCCGATCGGGCCCTGGGACCGGAGGAGCAGTACTTC CSADRALGPEEQYF
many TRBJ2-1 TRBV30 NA TGTGCCTGGAGTGTAGGCGTCGGGTGGGGTGAGCAGTTCTTC CAWSVGVGWGEQFF
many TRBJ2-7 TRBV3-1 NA TGTGCCAGCAGCCATCCTGGGGGTTACGAGCAGTACTTC CASSHPGGYEQYF
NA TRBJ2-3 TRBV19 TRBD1 TGTGCCAGTGGAACAGGGGGTCGGACAGATACGCAGTATTTT CASGTGGRTDTQYF
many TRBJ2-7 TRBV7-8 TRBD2 TGTGCCAGCAGCTCAAACGCCCGGGGAGGGAGCGAGCAGTACTTC CASSSNARGGSEQYF
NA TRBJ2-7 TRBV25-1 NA TGTGCCAGCCGAAGAACGGCCGGGCAGTACTTC CASRRTAGQYF
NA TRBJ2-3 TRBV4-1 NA TGCGCCAGCAGCCAGAGTACTAGCCTAGGAGATACGCAGTATTTT CASSQSTSLGDTQYF
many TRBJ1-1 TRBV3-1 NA TGTGCCAGCAGCCAGGGGAGTGTAAACACTGAAGCTTTCTTT CASSQGSVNTEAFF
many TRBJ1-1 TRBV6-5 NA TGTGCCAGCAGTTACGCGAACACTGAAGCTTTCTTT CASSYANTEAFF
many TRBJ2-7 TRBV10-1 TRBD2 TGCGCCAGCAGTGATTCGGGACTAGTTCCCGAGCAGTACTTC CASSDSGLVPEQYF
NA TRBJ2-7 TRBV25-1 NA TGTGCCAGCAGTGGATCCGGGACACCCTACTACGAGCAGTACTTC CASSGSGTPYYEQYF
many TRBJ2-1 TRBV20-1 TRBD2 TGCAGTGCTAGAGGCCGATCTAGCGGGAGAGGGTACAATGAGCAGTTCTTC CSARGRSSGRGYNEQFF
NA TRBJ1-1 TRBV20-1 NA TGCAGTGCCAAAGAGGGGGGACGGATGAACACTGAAGCTTTCTTT CSAKEGGRMNTEAFF
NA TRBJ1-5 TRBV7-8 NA TGTGCCAGCAGCCCCCTTGTTCGAAACGGATATCAGCCCCAGCATTTT CASSPLVRNGYQPQHF
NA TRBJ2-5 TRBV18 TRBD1 TGTGCCAGCTCACGGCGGACAGGGGGCAGGATGGAGACCCAGTACTTC CASSRRTGGRMETQYF
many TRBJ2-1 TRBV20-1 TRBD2 TGCAGTGCTAGACTAGGGACTAGCGGGATTTCGAACAATGAGCAGTTCTTC CSARLGTSGISNNEQFF
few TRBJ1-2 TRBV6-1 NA TGTGCCAGCAGTGACCAATGGGCAGGGCTTAACTATGGCTACACCTTC CASSDQWAGLNYGYTF
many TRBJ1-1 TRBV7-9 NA TGTGCCAGCAGCCCACCGACCGCGACGCCGTACACTGAAGCTTTCTTT CASSPPTATPYTEAFF
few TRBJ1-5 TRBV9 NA TGTGCCAGCAGCGTAGGTTCTGGGGGCAATCAGCCCCAGCATTTT CASSVGSGGNQPQHF
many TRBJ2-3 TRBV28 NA TGTGCCAGCAGTTCGAGGGGGGGCACAGATACGCAGTATTTT CASSSRGGTDTQYF
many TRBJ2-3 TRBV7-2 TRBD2 TGTGCCAGCAGCTTAGCGATGGCGGGGGGAGGTACGCAGTATTTT CASSLAMAGGGTQYF
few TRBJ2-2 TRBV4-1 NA TGCGCCAGCAGCCAAAGCTCGGGTTCCCCGAACACCGGGGAGCTGTTTTTT CASSQSSGSPNTGELFF
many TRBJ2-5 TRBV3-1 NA TGTGCCAGCAGCCAAGTCCGGGGGACCCAAGAGACCCAGTACTTC CASSQVRGTQETQYF
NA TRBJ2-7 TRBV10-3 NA TGTGCCATCAGTGAGATTACCTACGAGCAGTACTTC CAISEITYEQYF
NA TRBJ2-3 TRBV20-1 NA TGCAGTGCTAGAGAACCCCGGGGGAGCACAGATACGCAGTATTTT CSAREPRGSTDTQYF